The 24 T cell receptor beta chains presented below share a single source sample, sequenced in a study of T cell responses to AZD1222 COVID-19 vaccine. Assay used: immunoSEQ multiplex PCR; TCRdb lists only in-frame clones, some missing. The repertoire holds more than 150,000 clones, with about 93% as singletons. The sample in question was peripheral blood, obtained 28 days after the second AZD1222 dose. All receptors derive from an adult who received the AZD1222 COVID-19 vaccine.

J is TRBJ2-7 and V is TRBV27; 10 bases fit TRBD2. V dropped 5 bases and J dropped 0; count of bases not matched to a gene: 16. The length of the CDR3 is 19 residues. Germline V CDR1 and CDR2: MNHEY, SMNVEV (reference sequence). The DNA for the CDR3 is TGTGCCAGCAGTCCACAACTAGCGGGAACCCTCTCAAGCTCCTACGAGCAGTACTTC. Protein product: CASSPQLAGTLSSSYEQYF.

The chain recombines TRBV18 with TRBJ1-2; 11 bases are a match to TRBD1. Germline V gives CDR1 KGHSH, CDR2 LQKENI. J lost 6 bases, V lost 3 bases, and 3 bases had no gene match. This CDR3 region has 14 residues. The DNA of the CDR3 is TGTGCCAGCTCACCGTTGGGACAGGGGGATGGCTACACCTTC. It specifies CASSPLGQGDGYTF.

The gene calls are TRBV4-3 and TRBJ2-5; 12 positions agree with TRBD2. V shed 0 bases, J shed 7 bases, and the junction held 6 bases outside the gene matches. The CDR3 totals 16 residues. Germline assignment: CDR1 LGHNA and CDR2 YSLEER. The DNA for the CDR3 is TGCGCCAGCAGCCAAGAGCTAGCGGGGGGGCATGGGACCCAGTACTTC. Its protein product is CASSQELAGGHGTQYF.

J is TRBJ2-3 and V is TRBV3-1 (or the pseudogene TRBV3-2), with TRBD2 matching over 9 bases. This CDR3 comprises 14 residues. Germline CDR1 and CDR2: LGHDT and YNNKEL (reference sequence). V trimming: 0 bases; J trimming: 8 bases; junction bases outside the gene matches: 3. The CDR3 region is CASSQDSGGTTQYF. CDR3 nucleotides: TGTGCCAGCAGCCAAGATAGCGGGGGTACTACGCAGTATTTT.

The chain has TRBV11-3 and TRBJ2-3; 7 nucleotides line up with TRBD2. Germline-derived CDR1 and CDR2 are SGHNT and YENEEA. This CDR3 is 18 amino acids long. The ends lost 0 bases at V and 5 bases at J; junction bases unmatched: 14. CDR3 sequence: CASSLDYTAGREGDTQYF. CDR3 sequence (DNA): TGTGCCAGCAGCTTAGATTATACAGCGGGGAGAGAAGGAGATACGCAGTATTTT.

V usage is TRBV5-1 and J usage is TRBJ2-3; 8 bases align to TRBD1. Germline-derived CDR1 and CDR2 are SGHRS and YFSETQ. After removal of 0 bases from V and 5 bases from J, the junction contained 5 bases not matched to a gene. This CDR3 is 15 amino acids long. The CDR3 region is CASSLEPGGEDTQYF. The CDR3 DNA is TGCGCCAGCAGCTTGGAGCCAGGGGGCGAAGATACGCAGTATTTT.

The sample holds a few counts of this clone. The chain links TRBV5-3 to TRBJ1-2; D gene unclear. TRBV5-3 is marked as an open reading frame, function uncertain. CDR3 length equals 14 residues. Between the trimmed V and J ends, which lost 7 bases and 6 bases, there was a span of 19 bases. CDR3 nucleotides: TGTGCCAGATTGCCGTGTTTATGGTTCAATGGCTACACCTTC. Protein sequence: CARLPCLWFNGYTF.

The CDR3, as DNA: TGTGCCAGCAGCTCTGGGGCCAATCGCACAGATACGCAGTATTTT. It encodes CASSSGANRTDTQYF. This chain connects TRBV9 to TRBJ2-3; the D gene is possibly TRBD1 (5 bases). V lost 4 bases, J lost 1 base, and 13 bases lay in between. The CDR3 loop spans 15 amino acids. Germline CDR1 is SGDLS and CDR2 is YYNGEE.

This chain connects TRBV5-1 to TRBJ1-5; the D is unclear. V was cut by 0 bases and J by 2 bases, with 6 bases left in between. Germline-derived CDR1 and CDR2 are SGHRS and YFSETQ. This CDR3 has 14 residues. CDR3 coding DNA: TGCGCCAGCAGCTTGGGTGATGGCAATCAGCCCCAGCATTTT. Translation: CASSLGDGNQPQHF.

The CDR3 DNA reads as TGTGCCAGCAGCAGGGACAGCTCTGGAAACACCATATATTTT. It specifies CASSRDSSGNTIYF. V gene TRBV28 combines with J gene TRBJ1-3; 7 positions match TRBD1. In germline, CDR1 is MDHEN, CDR2 SYDVKM. The V gene end was trimmed by 6 bases and the J gene end by 0 bases; junction bases not matched to a gene: 2. The CDR3 extends over 14 amino acids.

The rearrangement joins TRBV12-3 or TRBV12-4 to TRBJ1-2; D call uncertain. Trimming removed 5 bases from V and 2 bases from J, with 9 bases in between. The length of the CDR3 is 13 residues. The CDR3 sequence: CASSVRGNYGYTF. CDR3 nucleotide sequence: TGTGCCAGCAGTGTCCGGGGAAACTATGGCTACACCTTC.

In its sample, this clone was seen once. The gene calls are TRBV7-3 and TRBJ2-5; weak D call: TRBD2 (5 bases). The CDR3 has 13 residues. V gave up 6 bases and J gave up 7 bases, with 15 bases separating them. Germline loops: CDR1 SGHTA, CDR2 FQGTGA. CDR3 in DNA: TGTGCCAGCAGTTCGCCCGGAGAGGGGACCCAGTACTTC. The encoded protein is CASSSPGEGTQYF. Combining the CDR3 with reference TRBV7-3 and TRBJ2-5 gives the whole variable domain GAGVSQTPSNKVTEKGKYVELRCDPISGHTALYWYRQSLGQGPEFLIYFQGTGAADDSGLPNDRFFAVRPEGSVSTLKIQRTERGDSAVYLCASSSPGEGTQYFGPGTRLLVL.

The genes are TRBV7-2 and TRBJ2-5, with TRBD2 matching over 10 bases. CDR1 and CDR2 from the germline V gene are SGHTA and FQGNSA. The CDR3 runs 15 residues. V was pared by 5 bases and J by 5 bases, with 8 bases of the junction left unmatched. CDR3 in amino acids: CASSPKRGGGETQYF. The CDR3 DNA is TGTGCCAGCAGCCCTAAGCGGGGGGGCGGTGAGACCCAGTACTTC.

Only one count was recorded for this clone. The rearrangement uses TRBV18 and TRBJ1-2; the D gene is possibly TRBD1 (6 bases). The CDR3 loop spans 13 amino acids. Germline V lookup: CDR1 KGHSH, CDR2 LQKENI. Trimming removed 3 bases from V and 8 bases from J, with 13 bases in between. The CDR3 reads CASSPGGLWGYTF. CDR3 DNA sequence: TGTGCCAGCTCACCCGGGGGGCTTTGGGGCTACACCTTC.

This chain links TRBV24-1 with TRBJ2-1; D may be TRBD1 (6 bases). CDR3 size: 17 residues. The germline V gene has CDR1 KGHDR and CDR2 SFDVKD. V shed 3 bases and J shed 4 bases, with 18 bases lying between them. CDR3 in amino acids: CATSDPEQGSLYNEQFF. CDR3 in DNA: TGTGCCACCAGTGATCCGGAACAGGGTTCCCTTTACAATGAGCAGTTCTTC.

The V and J genes are TRBV24-1 and TRBJ2-7, with D unresolved. Germline loops: CDR1 KGHDR, CDR2 SFDVKD. The CDR3 is made up of 10 amino acids. The V end lost 9 bases, the J end lost 5 bases, and 7 bases lay between the germline ends. The CDR3 DNA reads as TGTGCCACCCCCGCCCACGAGCAGTACTTC. Translation gives CATPAHEQYF.

This chain links TRBV25-1 with TRBJ1-6, with a tentative D call TRBD1 (5 bases). Germline V gene sequence: CDR1 MGHDK, CDR2 SYGVNS. CDR3 length: 14 residues. Trimming took 1 base from V and 7 from J, leaving 8 bases between them. DNA of the CDR3: TGTGCCAGCAGTGAATGGGGGGGAAATTCACCCCTCCACTTT. Amino acid sequence: CASSEWGGNSPLHF.

The chain is built from TRBV28 and TRBJ1-1, with a possible D match to TRBD1 (5 bases). Trimming took 8 bases from V and 3 from J, leaving 16 bases between them. The CDR3 extends over 14 amino acids. CDR1 MDHEN and CDR2 SYDVKM come from the germline V gene. CDR3 sequence reads: CASVVGGAYTEAFF. CDR3 coding DNA: TGTGCCAGCGTCGTAGGAGGGGCGTACACTGAAGCTTTCTTT.

The rearrangement uses TRBV7-9 and TRBJ2-7; D unresolved. CDR3 length: 13 residues. Trimming cost V 3 bases and J 2 bases, with 8 bases left between them. The V gene's germline CDR1 is SEHNR and CDR2 FQNEAQ (reference sequence). The CDR3 DNA reads as TGTGCCAGCAGCTTTGACGGTACCTACGAGCAGTACTTC. This encodes CASSFDGTYEQYF. Drawing the rest from reference TRBV7-9 and TRBJ2-7, the complete variable domain is DTGVSQNPRHKITKRGQNVTFRCDPISEHNRLYWYRQTLGQGPEFLTYFQNEAQLEKSRLLSDRFSAERPKGSFSTLEIQRTEQGDSAMYLCASSFDGTYEQYFGPGTRLTVT.

The chain has TRBV27 and TRBJ1-6; D gene ambiguous. Trimming stripped 4 bases from V and 4 bases from J, with 20 bases between. The CDR3 extends over 18 amino acids. Germline V gene sequence: CDR1 MNHEY, CDR2 SMNVEV (reference sequence). CDR3 DNA: TGTGCCAGCAGTTACGGTAGTACGCAATTAAGGTATAATTCACCCCTCCACTTT. Protein product: CASSYGSTQLRYNSPLHF.

The chain is built from TRBV3-1 (or the pseudogene TRBV3-2) and TRBJ2-6; either TRBD1 or TRBD2 may supply D (5 bases each). Germline CDR1 LGHDT, CDR2 YNNKEL (reference sequence). The V gene lost 0 bases and the J gene lost 3 bases, with 12 bases spanning the gap. The length of the CDR3 is 17 residues. Here the CDR3 reads CASSQDPRGGGANVLTF. CDR3 in DNA: TGTGCCAGCAGCCAAGATCCCCGTGGGGGTGGGGCCAACGTCCTGACTTTC.

This clone was detected only once. The rearrangement links TRBV4-1 to TRBJ1-2; no reliable D call. The CDR3 has 13 amino acids. V was pared by 1 base and J by 4 bases, with 7 bases between. Germline loops: CDR1 MGHRA, CDR2 YSYEKL. The DNA for the CDR3 is TGCGCCAGCAGCCAAGCTGGACCCTATGGCTACACCTTC. This translates into CASSQAGPYGYTF.

This chain uses TRBV28 with TRBJ2-7; 12 bases fit TRBD2. This CDR3 is 16 amino acids long. Per the germline V gene, CDR1 is MDHEN and CDR2 is SYDVKM. The V and J ends lost 11 bases and 5 bases, in that order; junction bases with no gene match: 16. The CDR3 spells CASSPSGRAVYHEQYF. In DNA form, the CDR3 reads TGTGCCTCCAGCCCTAGCGGGAGGGCCGTTTACCACGAGCAGTACTTC.

This chain uses TRBV6-5 with TRBJ1-3; D not certain. The CDR3 runs 14 residues. CDR1 is MNHEY, CDR2 SVGAGI, per germline. V lost 8 bases and J lost 0, with 11 bases in between. CDR3 nucleotides: TGTGCCAGCTCTACCGTCGGCTCTGGAAACACCATATATTTT. Encoded protein: CASSTVGSGNTIYF.